This TCR beta chain was captured by sequencing in a study of blood T cell repertoires in COVID-19. Whole-study context: There were acute and convalescent COVID-19 samples, and they came from the United States, Italy and Spain. The cDNA or gDNA used as material had been derived from T cells, B-cell-depleted T cells, or PBMCs.

Of note for this clone: This sample includes further DNA sequences coding for the same CDR3.

The V gene end was trimmed by 2 bases and the J gene end by 2 bases; junction bases not matched to a gene: 3. This CDR3 spans 14 amino acids. Germline values: CDR1 SGHRS, CDR2 YFSETQ. Original methodology: Using reference gene primer amplification, nucleated cell counts were estimated. TCRdb's table, derived via immunoSEQ multiplex PCR, lists solely in-frame clones and lacks some. The D gene and trimming were derived from the DNA, and the V and J assignments and clone size from that table. The data contain about 160,000 clones, about 85% of them singletons. Sequenced input: peripheral blood. V and J are TRBV5-1 and TRBJ2-5; 7 positions match TRBD1. The sequence was collected from a man aged 35 to 55 with acute or convalescent COVID-19. CDR3 nucleotide sequence: TGCGCCAGCAGCTTAGGCAGGGGGCAAGAGACCCAGTACTTC. It translates to CASSLGRGQETQYF.